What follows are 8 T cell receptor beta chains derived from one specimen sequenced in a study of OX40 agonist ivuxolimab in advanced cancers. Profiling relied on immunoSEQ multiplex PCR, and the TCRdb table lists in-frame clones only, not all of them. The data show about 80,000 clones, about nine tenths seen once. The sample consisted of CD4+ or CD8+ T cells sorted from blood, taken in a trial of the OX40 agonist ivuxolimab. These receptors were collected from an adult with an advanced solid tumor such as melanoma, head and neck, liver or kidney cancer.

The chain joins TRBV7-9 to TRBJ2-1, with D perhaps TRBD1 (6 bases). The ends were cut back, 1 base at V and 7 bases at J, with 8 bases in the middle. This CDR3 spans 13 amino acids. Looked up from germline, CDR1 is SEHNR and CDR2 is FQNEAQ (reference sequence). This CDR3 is CASSLVRGNEQFF. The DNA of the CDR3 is TGTGCCAGCAGCTTAGTCAGGGGAAATGAGCAGTTCTTC. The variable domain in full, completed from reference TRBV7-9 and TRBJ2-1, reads DTGVSQNPRHKITKRGQNVTFRCDPISEHNRLYWYRQTLGQGPEFLTYFQNEAQLEKSRLLSDRFSAERPKGSFSTLEIQRTEQGDSAMYLCASSLVRGNEQFFGPGTRLTVL.

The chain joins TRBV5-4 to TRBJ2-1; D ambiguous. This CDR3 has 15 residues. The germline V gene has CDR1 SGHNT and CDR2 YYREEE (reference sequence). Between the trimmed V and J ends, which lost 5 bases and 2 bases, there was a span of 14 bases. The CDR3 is CASRKIGETYNEQFF. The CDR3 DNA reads TGTGCCAGCAGAAAAATCGGCGAAACCTACAATGAGCAGTTCTTC.

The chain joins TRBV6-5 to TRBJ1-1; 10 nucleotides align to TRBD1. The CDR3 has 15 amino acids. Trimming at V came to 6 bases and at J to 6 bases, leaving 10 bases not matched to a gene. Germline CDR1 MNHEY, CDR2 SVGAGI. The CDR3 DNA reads TGTGCCAGCAGCAAAGACAGGGGGCGCAAGGCTGAAGCTTTCTTT. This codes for CASSKDRGRKAEAFF.

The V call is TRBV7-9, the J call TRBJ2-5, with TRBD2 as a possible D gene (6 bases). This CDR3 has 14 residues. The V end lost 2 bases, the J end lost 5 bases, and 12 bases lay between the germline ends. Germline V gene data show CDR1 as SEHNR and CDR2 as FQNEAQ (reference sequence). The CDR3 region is CASSLMVAAETQYF. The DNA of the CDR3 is TGTGCCAGCAGCTTAATGGTAGCGGCGGAGACCCAGTACTTC.

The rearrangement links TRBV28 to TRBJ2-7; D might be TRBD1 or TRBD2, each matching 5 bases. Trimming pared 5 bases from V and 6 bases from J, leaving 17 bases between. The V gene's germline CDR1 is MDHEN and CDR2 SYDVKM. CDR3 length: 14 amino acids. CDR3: CASSPSLGGGEQYF. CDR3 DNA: TGTGCCAGCAGTCCCTCCCTTGGTGGGGGCGAGCAGTACTTC.

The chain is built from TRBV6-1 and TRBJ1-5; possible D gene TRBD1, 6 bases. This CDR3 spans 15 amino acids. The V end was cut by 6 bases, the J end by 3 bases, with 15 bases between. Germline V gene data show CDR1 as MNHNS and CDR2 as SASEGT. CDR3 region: CASRAQGFSNQPQHF. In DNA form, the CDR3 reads TGTGCCAGCAGGGCACAGGGTTTTTCCAATCAGCCCCAGCATTTT.

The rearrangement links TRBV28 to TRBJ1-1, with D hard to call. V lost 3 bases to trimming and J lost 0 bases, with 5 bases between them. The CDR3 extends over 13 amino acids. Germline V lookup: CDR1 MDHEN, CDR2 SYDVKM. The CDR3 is CASSFRMNTEAFF. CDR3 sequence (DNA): TGTGCCAGCAGTTTCCGGATGAACACTGAAGCTTTCTTT. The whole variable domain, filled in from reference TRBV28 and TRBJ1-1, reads DVKVTQSSRYLVKRTGEKVFLECVQDMDHENMFWYRQDPGLGLRLIYFSYDVKMKEKGDIPEGYSVSREKKERFSLILESASTNQTSMYLCASSFRMNTEAFFGQGTRLTVV.

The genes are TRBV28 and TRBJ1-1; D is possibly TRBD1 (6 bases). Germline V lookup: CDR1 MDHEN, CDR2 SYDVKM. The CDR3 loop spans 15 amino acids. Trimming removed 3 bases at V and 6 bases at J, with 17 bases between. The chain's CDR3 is CASSLGAGRISEAFF. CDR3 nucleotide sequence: TGTGCCAGCAGTTTGGGGGCGGGGAGGATCTCTGAAGCTTTCTTT.